The next 22 T cell receptor beta chains were all read from a single sample in a study of human T cells and chemical hapten exposure. Time point specified: pre-sensitization, week 0. This sample's treatment: therapeutic diphenylcyclopropenone sensitization with weekly scalp DPC. TCRdb re-called the RACE reads with MiXCR, one entry per CDR3 protein. Here the sample spans around 92,000 distinct CDR3 sequences, 10% to 13% being singletons. The sample in question was whole blood, obtained in connection with sensitization to the hapten diphenylcyclopropenone (DPC). These receptors were collected from a woman aged 60-75 years with alopecia areata. Some clones in this sample may be carry-over from other donors' samples.

This chain uses TRBV5-8 with TRBJ1-5; D is uncertain. The CDR3 spans 12 residues. CDR1 SGHTS and CDR2 YDEGEE come from the germline V gene. Trimming shortened V by 6 bases and J by 4 bases, and 8 bases separated the two germline ends. The CDR3 DNA reads as TGTGCCAGCAAGAGACAAAATCAGCCCCAGCATTTT. Protein: CASKRQNQPQHF.

There are a few counts of this clonotype. The rearrangement uses TRBV9 and TRBJ2-3; 11 positions match TRBD2. The CDR3 has 16 residues. Germline CDR1 SGDLS, CDR2 YYNGEE. V lost 0 bases to trimming and J lost 5 bases; unmatched junction nucleotides: 5. CDR3 in DNA: TGTGCCAGCAGCGTAGCGCCTAGCGGGGGGTTAGATACGCAGTATTTT. It yields the protein CASSVAPSGGLDTQYF. Supplemented by reference TRBV9 and TRBJ2-3, the full variable domain reads DSGVTQTPKHLITATGQRVTLRCSPRSGDLSVYWYQQSLDQGLQFLIQYYNGEERAKGNILERFSAQQFPDLHSELNLSSLELGDSALYFCASSVAPSGGLDTQYFGPGTRLTVL.

The sample holds a few counts of this clonotype. This chain uses TRBV6-1 with TRBJ1-1, with D unresolved. V was clipped by 5 bases and J by 1 base, with 11 bases between them. The CDR3 covers 14 residues. Germline values: CDR1 MNHNS, CDR2 SASEGT. The CDR3 coding sequence is TGTGCCAGCAGTCGCGAGTTTAGGAACACTGAAGCTTTCTTT. Translated: CASSREFRNTEAFF.

V usage is TRBV20-1 and J usage is TRBJ1-1; 7 nucleotides agree with TRBD1. Germline CDR1 reads DFQATT; CDR2 reads SNEGSKA (reference sequence). With V trimmed by 6 bases and J by 2 bases, 6 bases remained unmatched. This CDR3 comprises 13 residues. CDR3 loop: CSAADRANTEAFF. CDR3 DNA: TGCAGTGCCGCCGACAGGGCCAACACTGAAGCTTTCTTT.

The chain recombines TRBV20-1 with TRBJ2-3, with D perhaps TRBD2 (6 bases). The CDR3 is 13 amino acids. Germline assignment: CDR1 DFQATT and CDR2 SNEGSKA (reference sequence). V was trimmed by 3 bases and J by 6 bases, leaving 13 bases between them. The chain's CDR3 is CSASPSSGDTQYF. The CDR3 nucleotides read TGCAGTGCTAGCCCCTCGAGCGGGGATACGCAGTATTTT.

Ten or more counts support this clonotype. The chain couples TRBV25-1 to TRBJ2-6, with D hard to call. The length of the CDR3 is 17 residues. Germline CDR1 and CDR2: MGHDK and SYGVNS. Trimming shortened V by 7 bases and J by 0 bases, and 16 bases separated the two germline ends. As DNA, the CDR3 is TGTGCCAGCACCTACAGAGAACGTTACTCTGGGGCCAACGTCCTGACTTTC. Amino acid sequence: CASTYRERYSGANVLTF.

This chain links TRBV10-3 with TRBJ2-1; TRBD2 matches at 7 bases. The CDR3 consists of 15 residues. Germline V gene lookup returns CDR1 ENHRY and CDR2 SYGVKD. The V gene end was trimmed by 11 bases and the J gene end by 4 bases; junction bases not matched to a gene: 14. CDR3 nucleotides: TGTGCCGCGACGGGTAACAGCGGGGAATACAATGAGCAGTTCTTC. This codes for CAATGNSGEYNEQFF.

This clonotype turned up a few times. V usage is TRBV4-2 and J usage is TRBJ1-4, with D hard to call. CDR3 length: 15 amino acids. Germline CDR1 and CDR2: LGHNA and YNFKEQ. V was shortened by 0 bases and J by 5 bases, with 10 bases between the two germline ends. Here the CDR3 reads CASSQDRLGNEKLFF. The CDR3 bases are TGTGCCAGCAGCCAAGATAGGCTAGGGAATGAAAAACTGTTTTTT.

The sample holds many counts of this clonotype. The chain links TRBV5-1 to TRBJ2-6; D gene ambiguous. The CDR3 consists of 16 residues. V shed 1 base and J shed 0 bases, with 8 bases lying between them. Looked up from germline, CDR1 is SGHRS and CDR2 is YFSETQ. This CDR3 is CASSLRPSSGANVLTF. In DNA, the CDR3 is TGCGCCAGCAGCTTGAGGCCATCCTCTGGGGCCAACGTCCTGACTTTC.

This clonotype occurred many times. This chain uses TRBV20-1 with TRBJ1-2, with D unclear. The CDR3 sequence is 14 residues long. Trimming removed 6 bases at V and 7 bases at J, with 21 bases between. The germline gives CDR1 DFQATT, CDR2 SNEGSKA (reference sequence). The CDR3 DNA reads as TGCAGTGCCCACAGTATGAGGGATTTAGGTGGCTACACCTTC. It is translated as CSAHSMRDLGGYTF.

This clonotype was picked up a small number of times. This sequence joins TRBV4-1 and TRBJ2-5; D unresolved. The CDR3 is 13 amino acids. V was pared by 0 bases and J by 6 bases, with 8 bases between. CDR1 MGHRA and CDR2 YSYEKL come from the germline V gene. For the CDR3, the DNA is TGCGCCAGCAGCCAAGATCCCCTAAAGACCCAGTACTTC. It encodes CASSQDPLKTQYF.

V and J are TRBV30 and TRBJ1-5, with TRBD1 identical over 7 bases. Germline values: CDR1 GTSNPN, CDR2 SVGIG (reference sequence). This CDR3 is built from 16 residues. Trimming cost V 0 bases and J 0 bases; bases outside gene matches: 5. CDR3 in DNA: TGTGCCTGGAGTGTACGCCAGGGGGATAGCAATCAGCCCCAGCATTTT. Encoded protein: CAWSVRQGDSNQPQHF.

The chain carries TRBV3-1 and TRBJ2-7, with D uncertain. The V and J ends lost 4 bases and 3 bases respectively, with 10 bases between them. Germline V gene sequence: CDR1 LGHDT, CDR2 YNNKEL (reference sequence). CDR3 length equals 13 residues. This CDR3 is CASSPGGLYEQYF. The CDR3, as DNA: TGTGCCAGCAGCCCGGGCGGCCTCTACGAGCAGTACTTC.

The table lists this clonotype with many counts. The chain recombines TRBV29-1 with TRBJ1-1, with D uncertain. The CDR3 covers 11 residues. Germline lookup yields CDR1 SQVTM and CDR2 ANQGSEA. Trimming removed 4 bases at V and 2 bases at J, with 5 bases between. CDR3 protein: CSVASNTEAFF. In nucleotides, the CDR3 is TGCAGCGTTGCTTCCAACACTGAAGCTTTCTTT.

This clonotype came up a few times. In DNA, the CDR3 is TGCAGTGCTAGAGACCCCTCCTACGAGCAGTACTTC. Translating it yields CSARDPSYEQYF. The chain carries TRBV20-1 and TRBJ2-7; D remains ambiguous. This CDR3 has 12 amino acids. Trimming pared 0 bases from V and 0 bases from J, leaving 3 bases between. Germline CDR1 reads DFQATT; CDR2 reads SNEGSKA (reference sequence).

This clonotype has more than one count but fewer than ten. The chain recombines TRBV7-9 with TRBJ2-1; 7 bases line up with TRBD1. CDR3 length equals 14 residues. Germline CDR1 SEHNR, CDR2 FQNEAQ (reference sequence). Unmatched junction bases numbered 6, after V lost 10 bases and J lost 0 bases. In DNA form, the CDR3 reads TGTGCCACCCCCGGGACAGACTCCTACAATGAGCAGTTCTTC. Protein: CATPGTDSYNEQFF.

The V call is TRBV12-3 or TRBV12-4, the J call TRBJ1-2; D gene ambiguous. The CDR3 has 13 amino acids. The V end was cut by 3 bases, the J end by 1 base, with 6 bases between. The CDR3: CASSFPNNYGYTF. In DNA, the CDR3 is TGTGCCAGCAGTTTCCCCAATAACTATGGCTACACCTTC.

This clonotype was counted between two and nine times. This sequence joins TRBV11-2 and TRBJ2-3; a possible D gene is TRBD2 (6 bases). The V gene lost 5 bases and the J gene lost 4 bases, with 16 bases spanning the gap. This CDR3 contains 15 residues. From germline, CDR1 is SGHAT and CDR2 FQNNGV. As DNA, the CDR3 is TGTGCCAGCAGCATGGACCGGGACTCCCCAGATACGCAGTATTTT. Amino acids: CASSMDRDSPDTQYF.

The V gene is TRBV13, the J gene TRBJ2-5; 7 bases are a match to TRBD2. Germline V gene sequence: CDR1 PRHDT, CDR2 FYEKMQ (reference sequence). With V trimmed by 0 bases and J by 3 bases, 1 base remained unmatched. There are 14 residues in the CDR3. The CDR3: CASSLGAGEETQYF. DNA of the CDR3: TGTGCCAGCAGCTTAGGTGCGGGAGAAGAGACCCAGTACTTC.

In the case of this clonotype: It may be a read error: a sequence one base away is much more abundant. This CDR3 reads CASSWGQDTEAFF. DNA for the CDR3: TGTGCCAGCAGTTGGGGGCAGGACACTGAAGCTTTCTTT. The J gene is TRBJ1-1, the V gene TRBV27; a possible D gene is TRBD1 (6 bases). The CDR3 is 13 residues long. Germline CDR1 reads MNHEY; CDR2 reads SMNVEV (reference sequence). The V gene lost 4 bases and the J gene lost 3 bases, with 9 bases spanning the gap.

This clonotype has a count of ten or more. The chain has TRBV18 and TRBJ2-7; D perhaps matches TRBD2 (7 bases). The CDR3 runs 14 residues. Trimming removed 1 base at V and 7 bases at J, with 14 bases between. CDR1 and CDR2 from the germline V gene are KGHSH and LQKENI. CDR3: CASSPQWGGDEQYF. CDR3 sequence (DNA): TGTGCCAGCTCACCACAATGGGGGGGCGATGAGCAGTACTTC.

This clonotype was seen only a few times. V and J are TRBV30 and TRBJ2-3; 11 nucleotides align to TRBD2. The germline CDR1 and CDR2 sequences are GTSNPN and SVGIG (reference sequence). This CDR3 is 15 amino acids long. V trimming: 3 bases; J trimming: 2 bases; junction bases outside the gene matches: 4. DNA of the CDR3: TGTGCCTGGAGGCCACTAGCGGGGGCCACAGATACGCAGTATTTT. Amino acids: CAWRPLAGATDTQYF.